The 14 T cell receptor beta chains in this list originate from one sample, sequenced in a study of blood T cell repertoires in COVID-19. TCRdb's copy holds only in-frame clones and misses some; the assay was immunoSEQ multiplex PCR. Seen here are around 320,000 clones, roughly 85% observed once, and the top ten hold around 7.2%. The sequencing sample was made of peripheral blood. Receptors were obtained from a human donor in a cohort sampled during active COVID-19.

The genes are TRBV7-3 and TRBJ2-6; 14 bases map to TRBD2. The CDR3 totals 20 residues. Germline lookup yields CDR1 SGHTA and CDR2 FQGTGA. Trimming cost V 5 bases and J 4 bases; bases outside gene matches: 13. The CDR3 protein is CASSPRTSGGQKGGANVLTF. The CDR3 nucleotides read TGTGCCAGCAGCCCGCGGACTAGCGGGGGGCAAAAGGGAGGGGCCAACGTCCTGACTTTC.

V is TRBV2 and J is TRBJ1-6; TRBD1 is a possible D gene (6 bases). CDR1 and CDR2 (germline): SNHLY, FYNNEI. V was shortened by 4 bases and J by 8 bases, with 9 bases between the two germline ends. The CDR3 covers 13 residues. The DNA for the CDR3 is TGTGCCAGCAGTGGGTCAGGGGATTCACCCCTCCACTTT. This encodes CASSGSGDSPLHF.

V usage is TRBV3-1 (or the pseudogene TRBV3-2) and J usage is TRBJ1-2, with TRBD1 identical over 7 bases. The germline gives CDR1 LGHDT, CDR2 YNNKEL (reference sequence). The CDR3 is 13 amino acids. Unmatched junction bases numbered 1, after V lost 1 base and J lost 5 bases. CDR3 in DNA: TGTGCCAGCAGCCAAGGGACAGGTTATGGCTACACCTTC. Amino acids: CASSQGTGYGYTF.

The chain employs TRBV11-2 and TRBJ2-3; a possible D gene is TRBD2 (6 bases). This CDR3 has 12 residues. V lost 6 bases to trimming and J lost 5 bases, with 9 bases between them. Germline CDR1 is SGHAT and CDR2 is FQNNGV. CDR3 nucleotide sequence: TGTGCCAGCAGACGAGCGGGAGATACGCAGTATTTT. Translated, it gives CASRRAGDTQYF.

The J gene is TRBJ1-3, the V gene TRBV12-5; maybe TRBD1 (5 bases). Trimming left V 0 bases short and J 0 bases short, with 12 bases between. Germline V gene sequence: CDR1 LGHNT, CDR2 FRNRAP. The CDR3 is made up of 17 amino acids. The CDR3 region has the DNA TGTGCTAGTGGTTTGGTACGGACACACATCTCTGGAAACACCATATATTTT. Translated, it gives CASGLVRTHISGNTIYF.

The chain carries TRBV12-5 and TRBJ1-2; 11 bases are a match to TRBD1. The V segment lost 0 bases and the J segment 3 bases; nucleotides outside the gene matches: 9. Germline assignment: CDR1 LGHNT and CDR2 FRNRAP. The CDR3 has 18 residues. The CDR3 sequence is CASGLVLKDRGRDYGYTF. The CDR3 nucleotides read TGTGCTAGTGGTTTGGTATTGAAGGACAGGGGGCGAGACTATGGCTACACCTTC.

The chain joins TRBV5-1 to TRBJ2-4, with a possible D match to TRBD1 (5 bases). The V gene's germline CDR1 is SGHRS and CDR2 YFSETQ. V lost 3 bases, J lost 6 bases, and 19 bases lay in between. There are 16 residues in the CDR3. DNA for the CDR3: TGCGCCAGCAGCTCCCAAACAGGCGATCACGGAAACATTCAGTACTTC. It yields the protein CASSSQTGDHGNIQYF.

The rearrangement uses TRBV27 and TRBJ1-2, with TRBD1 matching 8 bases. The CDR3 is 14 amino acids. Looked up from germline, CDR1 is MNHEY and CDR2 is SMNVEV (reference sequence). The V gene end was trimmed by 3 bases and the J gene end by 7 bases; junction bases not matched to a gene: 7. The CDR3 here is CASSFRGRMGGYTF. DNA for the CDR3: TGTGCCAGCAGTTTCAGGGGGCGTATGGGTGGCTACACCTTC.

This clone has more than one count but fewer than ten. The DNA for the CDR3 is TGTGCCACCAGTGACCCTGACAGGGCCTACGAGCAGTACTTC. Translation gives CATSDPDRAYEQYF. The chain recombines TRBV24-1 with TRBJ2-7, with 7 bases identical to TRBD1. CDR3 size: 14 residues. J gave up 2 bases and V 4 bases, and 4 bases lay outside the gene matches. CDR1 KGHDR and CDR2 SFDVKD come from the germline V gene.

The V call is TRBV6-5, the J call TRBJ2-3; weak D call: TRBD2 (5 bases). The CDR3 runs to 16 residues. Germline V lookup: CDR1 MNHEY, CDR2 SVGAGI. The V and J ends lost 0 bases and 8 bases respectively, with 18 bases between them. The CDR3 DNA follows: TGTGCCAGCAGTTACTCGAGGGCACAGTGGGCCTCTACGCAGTATTTT. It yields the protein CASSYSRAQWASTQYF.

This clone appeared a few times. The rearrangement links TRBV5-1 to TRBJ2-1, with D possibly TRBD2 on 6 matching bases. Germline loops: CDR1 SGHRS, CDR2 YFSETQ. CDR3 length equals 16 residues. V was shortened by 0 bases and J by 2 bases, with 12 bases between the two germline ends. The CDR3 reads CASSLANGGPYNEQFF. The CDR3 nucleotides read TGCGCCAGCAGCTTGGCCAACGGGGGACCCTACAATGAGCAGTTCTTC.

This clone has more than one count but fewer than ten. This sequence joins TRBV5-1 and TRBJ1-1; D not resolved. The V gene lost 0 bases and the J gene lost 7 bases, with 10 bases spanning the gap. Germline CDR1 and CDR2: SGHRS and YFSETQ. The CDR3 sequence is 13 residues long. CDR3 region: CASSLDGNDEAFF. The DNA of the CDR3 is TGCGCCAGCAGCTTGGACGGGAACGATGAAGCTTTCTTT.

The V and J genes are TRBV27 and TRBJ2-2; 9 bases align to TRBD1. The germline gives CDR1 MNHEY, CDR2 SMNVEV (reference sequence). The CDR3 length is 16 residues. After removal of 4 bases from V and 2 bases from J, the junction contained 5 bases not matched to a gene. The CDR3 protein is CASSYWDRVNTGELFF. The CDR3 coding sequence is TGTGCCAGCAGTTATTGGGACAGGGTAAACACCGGGGAGCTGTTTTTT.

The CDR3 here is CASSLGAASYEQYF. The CDR3 region has the DNA TGTGCCAGCAGCTTAGGGGCAGCTTCCTACGAGCAGTACTTC. The chain couples TRBV7-3 to TRBJ2-7; D is possibly TRBD1 (5 bases). Trimming stripped 2 bases from V and 1 base from J, with 9 bases between. Germline V lookup: CDR1 SGHTA, CDR2 FQGTGA. This CDR3 contains 14 residues.